What follows describes a single T cell receptor (beta chain). The antigen remains unidentified. This CDR3 is built from 13 residues. Germline-derived CDR1 and CDR2 are SEHNR and FQNEAQ (reference sequence). The V and J ends lost 5 bases and 2 bases, in that order; junction bases with no gene match: 2. The record originates from a study of shared clonotypes between healthy human individuals. Study-level background: Participating donors consisted of two women and a few men aged 18 to 49. Per donor, three plates held CD4 naive cells, three held CD4 memory, two held CD8 naive and one held CD8 memory. Study-level findings and limits: Generally, naive subsets came out with larger estimated richness than memory subsets.

Sequencing used immunoSEQ multiplex PCR; TCRdb keeps in-frame clones, though not all of them. Of approximately 320,000 clones in the sample, around 87% are singletons; the top ten hold roughly 15%. The chain uses TRBV7-9 and TRBJ2-7; TRBD2 matches at 8 bases. The TCR was taken from a man aged 18 to 29 in good health. Sequencing used memory CD8+ T cells sorted from blood. Subset meaning: CD45RO+ cells pooled with CCR7-negative TemRA cells. In nucleotides, the CDR3 is TGTGCCAGCAGCCCCGGGGGGGCCTACGAGCAGTACTTC. This codes for CASSPGGAYEQYF.